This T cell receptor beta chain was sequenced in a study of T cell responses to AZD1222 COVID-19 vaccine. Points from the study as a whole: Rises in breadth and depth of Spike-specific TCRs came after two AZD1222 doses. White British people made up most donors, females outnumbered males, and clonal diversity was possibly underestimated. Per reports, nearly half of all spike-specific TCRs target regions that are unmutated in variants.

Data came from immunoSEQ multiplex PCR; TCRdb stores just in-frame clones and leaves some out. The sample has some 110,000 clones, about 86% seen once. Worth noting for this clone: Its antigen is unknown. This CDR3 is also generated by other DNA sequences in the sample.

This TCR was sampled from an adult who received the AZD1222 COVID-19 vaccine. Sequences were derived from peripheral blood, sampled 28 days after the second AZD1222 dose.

CDR3 protein: CASSAGTGGSYEQYF. DNA for the CDR3: TGTGCCAGCAGCGCTGGGACAGGGGGCTCCTACGAGCAGTACTTC. The chain is built from TRBV11-2 and TRBJ2-7, with 11 bases fitting TRBD1. The J segment lost 0 bases and the V segment lost 5 bases, leaving 3 bases of the junction unmatched. Germline V gene sequence: CDR1 SGHAT, CDR2 FQNNGV. This CDR3 spans 15 amino acids.